The 2 T cell receptor beta chains in this list originate from one sample, sequenced in a study of shared clonotypes between healthy human individuals. Some clones are missing from TCRdb's copy, which holds only in-frame ones; the method was immunoSEQ multiplex PCR. The sample shows roughly 760,000 clones, roughly 70% of them seen only once. Material: memory CD4+ T cells sorted from blood. Subset reported: CD45RA-negative fraction. These receptors were taken from a woman in her twenties or thirties in good health.

This rearrangement joins TRBV6-6 to TRBJ2-7; 12 bases are a match to TRBD2. The CDR3 spans 15 residues. J was trimmed by 6 bases and V by 1 base; bases with no gene match: 4. In germline, CDR1 is MNHNY, CDR2 SVGAGI (reference sequence). CDR3 amino acids: CASSYLASGRVEQYF. CDR3 in DNA: TGTGCCAGCAGTTACTTGGCTAGCGGGAGGGTCGAGCAGTACTTC.

A few counts support this clone. The genes are TRBV21-1 and TRBJ2-7; TRBD1, the D gene given by the table, was not confirmed from the DNA. TRBV21-1 is listed as a pseudogene. The CDR3 is 13 amino acids. The CDR3 DNA is TGTGCCAGCAGCTCACAAAGAACCTACGAGCAGTACTTC. Its translation: CASSSQRTYEQYF.